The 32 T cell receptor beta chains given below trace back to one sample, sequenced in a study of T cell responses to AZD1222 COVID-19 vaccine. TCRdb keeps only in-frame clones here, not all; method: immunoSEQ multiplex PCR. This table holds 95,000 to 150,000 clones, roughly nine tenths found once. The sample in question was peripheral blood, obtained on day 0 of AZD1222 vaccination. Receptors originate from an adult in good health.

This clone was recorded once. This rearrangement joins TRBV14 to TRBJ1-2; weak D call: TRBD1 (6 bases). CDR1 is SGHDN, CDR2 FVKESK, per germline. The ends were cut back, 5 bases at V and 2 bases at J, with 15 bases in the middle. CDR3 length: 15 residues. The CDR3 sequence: CASSTSGGANYGYTF. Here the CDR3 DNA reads TGTGCCAGCAGCACGTCGGGGGGGGCCAACTATGGCTACACCTTC. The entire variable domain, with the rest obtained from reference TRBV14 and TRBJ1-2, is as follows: EAGVTQFPSHSVIEKGQTVTLRCDPISGHDNLYWYRRVMGKEIKFLLHFVKESKQDESGMPNNRFLAERTGGTYSTLKVQPAELEDSGVYFCASSTSGGANYGYTFGSGTRLTVV.

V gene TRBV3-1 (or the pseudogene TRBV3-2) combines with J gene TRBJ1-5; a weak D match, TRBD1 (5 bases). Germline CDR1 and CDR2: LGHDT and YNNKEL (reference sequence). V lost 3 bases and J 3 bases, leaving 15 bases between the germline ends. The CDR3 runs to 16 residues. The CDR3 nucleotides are TGTGCCAGCAGCCAGTCGGGCGGGGGATACAATCAGCCCCAGCATTTT. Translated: CASSQSGGGYNQPQHF.

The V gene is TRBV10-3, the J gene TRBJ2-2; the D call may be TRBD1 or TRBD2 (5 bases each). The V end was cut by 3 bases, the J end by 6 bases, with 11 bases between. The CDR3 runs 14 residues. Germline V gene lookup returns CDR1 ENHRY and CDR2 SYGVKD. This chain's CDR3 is CAISDGGIAGELFF. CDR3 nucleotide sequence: TGTGCCATCAGTGATGGGGGAATCGCCGGGGAGCTGTTTTTT.

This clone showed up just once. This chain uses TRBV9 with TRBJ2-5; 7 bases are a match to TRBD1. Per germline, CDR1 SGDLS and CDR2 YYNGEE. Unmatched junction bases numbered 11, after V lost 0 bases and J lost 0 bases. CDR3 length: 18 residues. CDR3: CASSVAREPDRDQETQYF. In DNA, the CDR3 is TGTGCCAGCAGCGTAGCCCGCGAACCCGACAGGGACCAAGAGACCCAGTACTTC.

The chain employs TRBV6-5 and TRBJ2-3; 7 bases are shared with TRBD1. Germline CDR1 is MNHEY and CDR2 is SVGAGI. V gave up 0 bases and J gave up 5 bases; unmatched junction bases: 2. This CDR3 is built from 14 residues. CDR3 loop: CASSYSTGRDTQYF. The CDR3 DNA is TGTGCCAGCAGTTACTCGACAGGGCGAGATACGCAGTATTTT.

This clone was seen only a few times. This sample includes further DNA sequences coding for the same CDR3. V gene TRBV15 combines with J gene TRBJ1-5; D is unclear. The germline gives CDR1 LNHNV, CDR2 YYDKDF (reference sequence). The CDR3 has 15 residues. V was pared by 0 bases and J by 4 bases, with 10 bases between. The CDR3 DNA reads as TGTGCCACCAGCAGAGACGGCAGTTCGAATCAGCCCCAGCATTTT. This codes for CATSRDGSSNQPQHF.

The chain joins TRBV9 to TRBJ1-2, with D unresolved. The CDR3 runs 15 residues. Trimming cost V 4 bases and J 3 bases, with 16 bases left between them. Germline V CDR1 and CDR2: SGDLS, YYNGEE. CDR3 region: CASSPRVGPYYGYTF. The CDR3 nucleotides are TGTGCCAGCAGCCCCCGGGTAGGGCCCTACTATGGCTACACCTTC.

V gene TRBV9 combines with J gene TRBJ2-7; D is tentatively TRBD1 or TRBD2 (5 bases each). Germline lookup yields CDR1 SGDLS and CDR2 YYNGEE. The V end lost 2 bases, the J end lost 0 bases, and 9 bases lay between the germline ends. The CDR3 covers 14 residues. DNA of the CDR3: TGTGCCAGCAGCGTGGGGGACGGCTCCTACGAGCAGTACTTC. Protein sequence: CASSVGDGSYEQYF.

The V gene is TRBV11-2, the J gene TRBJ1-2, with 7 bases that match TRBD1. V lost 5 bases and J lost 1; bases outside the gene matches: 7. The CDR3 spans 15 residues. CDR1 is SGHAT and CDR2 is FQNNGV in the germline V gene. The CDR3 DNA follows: TGTGCCAGCAGCCCGAGGACAGGTTTTAACTATGGCTACACCTTC. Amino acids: CASSPRTGFNYGYTF.

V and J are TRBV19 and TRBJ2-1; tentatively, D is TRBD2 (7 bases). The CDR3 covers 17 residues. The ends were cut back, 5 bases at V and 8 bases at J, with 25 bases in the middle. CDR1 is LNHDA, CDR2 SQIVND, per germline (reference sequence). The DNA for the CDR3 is TGTGCCAGTAGTCCCCCGGTAGGGGGGGGCCGCTGGGATGAGCAGTTCTTC. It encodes CASSPPVGGGRWDEQFF.

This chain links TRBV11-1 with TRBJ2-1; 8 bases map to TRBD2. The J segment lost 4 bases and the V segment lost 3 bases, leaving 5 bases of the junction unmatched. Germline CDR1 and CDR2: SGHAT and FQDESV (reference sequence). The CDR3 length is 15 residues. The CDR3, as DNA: TGTGCCAGCAGCTTCAGCGGGAGCTGGTACAATGAGCAGTTCTTC. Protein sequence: CASSFSGSWYNEQFF.

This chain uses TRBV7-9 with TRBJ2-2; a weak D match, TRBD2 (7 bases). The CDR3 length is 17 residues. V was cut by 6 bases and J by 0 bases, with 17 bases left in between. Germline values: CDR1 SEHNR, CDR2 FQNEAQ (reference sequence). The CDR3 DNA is TGTGCCAGCAGATTTTTGGCGGGGGCACCGAACACCGGGGAGCTGTTTTTT. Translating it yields CASRFLAGAPNTGELFF.

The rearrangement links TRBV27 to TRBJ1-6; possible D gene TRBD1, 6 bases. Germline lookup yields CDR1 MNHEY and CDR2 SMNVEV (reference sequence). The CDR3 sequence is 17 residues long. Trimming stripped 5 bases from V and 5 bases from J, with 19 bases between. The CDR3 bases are TGTGCCAGCAGTCCGCTGCGGGACAAGTACAATAATTCACCCCTCCACTTT. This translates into CASSPLRDKYNNSPLHF.

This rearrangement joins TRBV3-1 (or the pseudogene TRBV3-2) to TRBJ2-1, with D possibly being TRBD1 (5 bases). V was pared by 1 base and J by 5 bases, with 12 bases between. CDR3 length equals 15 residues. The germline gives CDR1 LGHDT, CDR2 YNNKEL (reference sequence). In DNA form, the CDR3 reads TGTGCCAGCAGCCAAGGGGGCCTACCCCACAATGAGCAGTTCTTC. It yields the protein CASSQGGLPHNEQFF.

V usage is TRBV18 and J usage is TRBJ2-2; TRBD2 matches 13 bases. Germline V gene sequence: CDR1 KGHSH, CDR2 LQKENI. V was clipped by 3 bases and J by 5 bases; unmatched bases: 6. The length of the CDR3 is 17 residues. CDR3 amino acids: CASSPNVGLAGTGELFF. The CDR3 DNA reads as TGTGCCAGCTCACCCAACGTGGGACTAGCGGGAACCGGGGAGCTGTTTTTT.

Here the CDR3 reads CASSMPDRGRGQPQHF. The CDR3, as DNA: TGTGCCAGTAGTATGCCGGACAGGGGGCGAGGGCAGCCCCAGCATTTT. The V call is TRBV19, the J call TRBJ1-5; TRBD1 matches at 11 bases. Germline V gives CDR1 LNHDA, CDR2 SQIVND (reference sequence). The CDR3 has 16 residues. V lost 3 bases, J lost 7 bases, and 8 bases stayed unmatched.

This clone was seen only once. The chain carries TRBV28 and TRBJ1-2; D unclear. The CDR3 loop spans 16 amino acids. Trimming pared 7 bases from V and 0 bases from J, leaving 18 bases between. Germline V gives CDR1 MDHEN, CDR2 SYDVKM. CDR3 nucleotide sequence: TGTGCCAGCACCCTACCCCGCGGGGTCACTAACTATGGCTACACCTTC. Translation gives CASTLPRGVTNYGYTF.

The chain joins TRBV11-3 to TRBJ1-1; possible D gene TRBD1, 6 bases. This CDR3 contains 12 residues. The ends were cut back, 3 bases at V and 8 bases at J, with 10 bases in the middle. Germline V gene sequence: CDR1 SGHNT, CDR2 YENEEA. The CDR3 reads CASSFPGTEAFF. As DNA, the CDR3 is TGTGCCAGCAGCTTCCCAGGGACAGAAGCTTTCTTT.

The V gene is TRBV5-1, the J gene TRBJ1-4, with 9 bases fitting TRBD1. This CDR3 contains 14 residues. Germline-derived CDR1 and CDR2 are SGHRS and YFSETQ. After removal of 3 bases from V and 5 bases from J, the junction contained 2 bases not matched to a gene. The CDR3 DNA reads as TGCGCCAGCAGCTCTGGGACAGGGAATGAAAAACTGTTTTTT. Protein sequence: CASSSGTGNEKLFF.

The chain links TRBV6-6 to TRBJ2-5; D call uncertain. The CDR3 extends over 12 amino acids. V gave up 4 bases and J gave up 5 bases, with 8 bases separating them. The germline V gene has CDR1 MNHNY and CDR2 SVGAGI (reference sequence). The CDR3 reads CASSFAVETQYF. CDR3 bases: TGTGCCAGCAGTTTCGCGGTGGAGACCCAGTACTTC.

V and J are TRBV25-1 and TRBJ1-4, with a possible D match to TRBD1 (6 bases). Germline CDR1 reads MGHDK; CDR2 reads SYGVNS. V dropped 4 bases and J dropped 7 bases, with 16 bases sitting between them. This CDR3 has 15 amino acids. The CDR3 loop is CASSVPGGRLEKLFF. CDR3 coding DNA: TGTGCCAGCAGTGTCCCTGGGGGGCGCCTTGAAAAACTGTTTTTT.

The chain's CDR3 is CASSYTRTAGNTIYF. CDR3 sequence (DNA): TGTGCCAGCAGTTACACCCGGACGGCTGGAAACACCATATATTTT. The chain couples TRBV6-5 to TRBJ1-3; D is ambiguous. V lost 2 bases to trimming and J lost 2 bases, with 10 bases between them. The CDR3 runs 15 residues. CDR1 and CDR2 (germline): MNHEY, SVGAGI.

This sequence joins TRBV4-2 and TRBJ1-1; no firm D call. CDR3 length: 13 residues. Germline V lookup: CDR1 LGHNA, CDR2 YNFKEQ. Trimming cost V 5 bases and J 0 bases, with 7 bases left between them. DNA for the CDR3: TGTGCCAGCAGCACCGGGGTGAACACTGAAGCTTTCTTT. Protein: CASSTGVNTEAFF.

CDR3 sequence (DNA): TGTGCCAGCAGTTTAAGAGGCGGGAGCGGGACCGGGGAGCTGTTTTTT. Translating gives CASSLRGGSGTGELFF. The chain joins TRBV28 to TRBJ2-2; 7 nucleotides match TRBD2. Germline V lookup: CDR1 MDHEN, CDR2 SYDVKM. The ends lost 2 bases at V and 5 bases at J; junction bases unmatched: 8. This CDR3 is 16 amino acids long. Drawing the rest from reference TRBV28 and TRBJ2-2, the complete variable domain is DVKVTQSSRYLVKRTGEKVFLECVQDMDHENMFWYRQDPGLGLRLIYFSYDVKMKEKGDIPEGYSVSREKKERFSLILESASTNQTSMYLCASSLRGGSGTGELFFGEGSRLTVL.

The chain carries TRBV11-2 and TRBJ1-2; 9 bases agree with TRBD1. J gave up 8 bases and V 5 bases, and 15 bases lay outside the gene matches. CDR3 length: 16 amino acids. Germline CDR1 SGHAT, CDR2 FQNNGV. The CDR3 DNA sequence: TGTGCCAGCAGCCAAACTCGGACAGGGGCCAGGGAGGGCTACACCTTC. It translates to CASSQTRTGAREGYTF.

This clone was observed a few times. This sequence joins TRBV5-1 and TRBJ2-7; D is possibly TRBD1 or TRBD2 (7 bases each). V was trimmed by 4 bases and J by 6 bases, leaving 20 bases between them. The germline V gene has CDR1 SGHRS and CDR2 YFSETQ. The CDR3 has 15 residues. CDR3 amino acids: CASSLLQGSGAEQYF. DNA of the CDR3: TGCGCCAGCAGCCTATTACAGGGGAGCGGGGCCGAGCAGTACTTC.

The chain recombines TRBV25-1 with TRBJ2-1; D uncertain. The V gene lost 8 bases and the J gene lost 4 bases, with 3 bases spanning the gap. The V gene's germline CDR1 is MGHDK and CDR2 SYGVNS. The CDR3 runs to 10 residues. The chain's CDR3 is CASRYNEQFF. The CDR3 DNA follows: TGTGCCAGCCGATACAATGAGCAGTTCTTC.

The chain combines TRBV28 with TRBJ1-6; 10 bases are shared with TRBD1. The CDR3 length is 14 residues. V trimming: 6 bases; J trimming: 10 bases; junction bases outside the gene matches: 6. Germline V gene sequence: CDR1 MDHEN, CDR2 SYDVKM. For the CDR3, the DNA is TGTGCCAGCAGGGTGACAGGGGGCAGGTCACCCCTCCACTTT. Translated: CASRVTGGRSPLHF.

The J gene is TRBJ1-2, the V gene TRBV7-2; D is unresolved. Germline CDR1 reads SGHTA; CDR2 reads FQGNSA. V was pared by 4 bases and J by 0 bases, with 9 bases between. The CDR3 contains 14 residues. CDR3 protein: CASSSLGANYGYTF. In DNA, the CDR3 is TGTGCCAGCAGCTCCCTGGGAGCTAACTATGGCTACACCTTC.

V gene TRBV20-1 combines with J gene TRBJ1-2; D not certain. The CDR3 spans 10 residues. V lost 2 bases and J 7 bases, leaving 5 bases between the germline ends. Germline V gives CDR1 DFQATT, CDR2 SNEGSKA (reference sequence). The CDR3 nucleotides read TGCAGTGCTAGACATCTTGGCTACACCTTC. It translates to CSARHLGYTF.

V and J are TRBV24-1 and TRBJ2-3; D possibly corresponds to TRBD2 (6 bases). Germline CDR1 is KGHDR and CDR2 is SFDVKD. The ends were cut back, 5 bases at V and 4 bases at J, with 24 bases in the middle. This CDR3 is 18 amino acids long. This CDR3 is CATSAPSRTSIMADTQYF. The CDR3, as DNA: TGTGCCACCAGTGCCCCTTCCCGCACTAGCATCATGGCAGATACGCAGTATTTT.

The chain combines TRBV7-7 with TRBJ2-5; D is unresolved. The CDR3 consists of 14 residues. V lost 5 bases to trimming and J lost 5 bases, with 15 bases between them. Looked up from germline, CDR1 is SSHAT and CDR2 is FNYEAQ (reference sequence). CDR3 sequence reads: CASSPTRSWETQYF. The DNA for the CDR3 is TGTGCCAGCAGCCCGACCCGGTCATGGGAGACCCAGTACTTC.